This entry lists 19 T cell receptor beta chains sequenced from one sample in a study of Tregs in tolerant kidney transplant recipients. The data were produced by immunoSEQ multiplex PCR, yet TCRdb's version contains in-frame clones alone and is incomplete. The sample contains about 100,000 clones, 90% to 95% of which appear only once. This material consisted of CD4+ T cells from blood, taken before the transplant. The receptor set was obtained from a human donor who received a combined kidney and bone marrow transplant.

Only a few counts were recorded for this clone. The chain combines TRBV19 with TRBJ1-1; tentatively, D is TRBD1 (5 bases). The CDR3 is 14 amino acids. Germline loops: CDR1 LNHDA, CDR2 SQIVND (reference sequence). V was shortened by 5 bases and J by 0 bases, with 10 bases between the two germline ends. CDR3 amino acids: CASSATGLNTEAFF. As DNA, the CDR3 is TGTGCCAGTAGTGCCACAGGTCTGAACACTGAAGCTTTCTTT.

DNA of the CDR3: TGTGCCAGCAGTTTGTGGGCAGGGGCCACTGAAGCTTTCTTT. This encodes CASSLWAGATEAFF. V gene TRBV27 combines with J gene TRBJ1-1; possibly TRBD1 for D (6 bases). Looked up from germline, CDR1 is MNHEY and CDR2 is SMNVEV (reference sequence). The CDR3 totals 14 residues. The V and J ends lost 3 bases and 4 bases respectively, with 12 bases between them.

As for this clone: In the same sample, other DNA sequences code for this CDR3. CDR3 sequence: CASSPENTNEKLFF. CDR3 nucleotide sequence: TGTGCCAGCAGCCCGGAGAATACCAATGAAAAACTGTTTTTT. The chain is built from TRBV7-9 and TRBJ1-4; D gene ambiguous. Germline V gene sequence: CDR1 SEHNR, CDR2 FQNEAQ (reference sequence). V lost 5 bases and J 5 bases, leaving 12 bases between the germline ends. The CDR3 is 14 amino acids.

This clone was recorded only once. The chain carries TRBV5-5 and TRBJ2-7, with 8 bases identical to TRBD2. Trimming at V came to 3 bases and at J to 5 bases, leaving 7 bases not matched to a gene. The V gene's germline CDR1 is SGHKS and CDR2 YYEKEE (reference sequence). This CDR3 region has 14 residues. CDR3 nucleotide sequence: TGTGCCAGCAGCTCAGGACTAGCAGCTGACGAGCAGTACTTC. This encodes CASSSGLAADEQYF. Based on the CDR3 plus reference TRBV5-5 and TRBJ2-7, the full variable domain is DAGVTQSPTHLIKTRGQQVTLRCSPISGHKSVSWYQQVLGQGPQFIFQYYEKEERGRGNFPDRFSARQFPNYSSELNVNALLLGDSALYLCASSSGLAADEQYFGPGTRLTVT.

This clone appeared once. The chain has TRBV4-1 and TRBJ1-4; 8 bases map to TRBD1. Per the germline V gene, CDR1 is MGHRA and CDR2 is YSYEKL. Losses at the gene ends were 5 bases for V and 6 bases for J; bases not matched to a gene: 8. CDR3 length: 15 amino acids. CDR3 coding DNA: TGCGCCAGCAGCTTATCGACAGGGGAATATGAAAAACTGTTTTTT. It is translated as CASSLSTGEYEKLFF.

This clone has a handful of counts. This sequence joins TRBV5-4 and TRBJ1-2, with D unclear. Germline V gene data show CDR1 as SGHNT and CDR2 as YYREEE (reference sequence). Trimming took off 1 base at V and 5 bases at J, with 6 bases between the two ends. The CDR3 length is 12 residues. CDR3 DNA sequence: TGTGCCAGCAGCTTGAGAGGGTATGGCTACACCTTC. This codes for CASSLRGYGYTF.

V and J are TRBV30 and TRBJ1-3, with 7 bases matching TRBD1. With V trimmed by 4 bases and J by 3 bases, 18 bases remained unmatched. Germline CDR1 is GTSNPN and CDR2 is SVGIG (reference sequence). CDR3 length: 18 residues. The CDR3 nucleotides read TGTGCCTGGACCCTAGCCCGGGACAGCTATCCAGTTGGAAACACCATATATTTT. As protein: CAWTLARDSYPVGNTIYF.

This chain joins TRBV7-3 and TRBJ2-5; 7 nucleotides line up with TRBD2. The CDR3 has 15 residues. The V gene's germline CDR1 is SGHTA and CDR2 FQGTGA. Trimming removed 1 base from V and 0 bases from J; junction bases left unmatched: 2. This CDR3 reads CASSLRLADQETQYF. The DNA of the CDR3 is TGTGCCAGCAGCTTAAGACTAGCAGACCAAGAGACCCAGTACTTC.

V and J are TRBV30 and TRBJ1-1, with TRBD1 as a possible D gene (5 bases). V shed 4 bases and J shed 3 bases, with 15 bases lying between them. The germline gives CDR1 GTSNPN, CDR2 SVGIG (reference sequence). This CDR3 is built from 14 residues. The CDR3 DNA reads as TGTGCCTGGACCGTTGACAGCCAATACACTGAAGCTTTCTTT. This gives the protein CAWTVDSQYTEAFF.

This sequence joins TRBV11-1 and TRBJ1-1; no definite D call. This CDR3 spans 14 amino acids. V lost 0 bases and J 0 bases, leaving 5 bases between the germline ends. From germline, CDR1 is SGHAT and CDR2 FQDESV (reference sequence). The CDR3 loop reads CASSLASVNTEAFF. CDR3 in DNA: TGTGCCAGCAGCTTAGCTTCCGTGAACACTGAAGCTTTCTTT.

The V call is TRBV6-6, the J call TRBJ2-3; TRBD1 might be the D (5 bases). CDR1 is MNHNY, CDR2 SVGAGI, per germline (reference sequence). Trimming left V 6 bases short and J 4 bases short, with 8 bases between. The CDR3 extends over 12 amino acids. This chain's CDR3 is CASRDSPDTQYF. CDR3 sequence (DNA): TGTGCCAGCAGAGACAGCCCAGATACGCAGTATTTT.

The CDR3 protein is CASSKAGQGNIQYF. DNA for the CDR3: TGTGCCAGCAGTAAAGCGGGACAGGGAAACATTCAGTACTTC. The chain couples TRBV27 to TRBJ2-4, with 9 bases identical to TRBD1. CDR1 and CDR2 from the germline V gene are MNHEY and SMNVEV (reference sequence). V lost 5 bases, J lost 6 bases, and 5 bases stayed unmatched. The length of the CDR3 is 14 residues.

The chain has TRBV30 and TRBJ2-5; 8 nucleotides match TRBD1. CDR1 is GTSNPN, CDR2 SVGIG, per germline (reference sequence). The CDR3 is 13 amino acids. Trimming removed 3 bases from V and 5 bases from J; junction bases left unmatched: 5. This chain's CDR3 is CAWSRQGLETQYF. CDR3 DNA: TGTGCCTGGAGCAGACAGGGGTTGGAGACCCAGTACTTC.

This clone appeared a single time. The rearrangement uses TRBV7-9 and TRBJ1-1; 8 positions agree with TRBD1. The ends lost 7 bases at V and 2 bases at J; junction bases unmatched: 9. Germline CDR1 and CDR2: SEHNR and FQNEAQ (reference sequence). CDR3 length: 15 residues. CDR3 in amino acids: CASTQDRARNTEAFF. The CDR3 DNA sequence: TGTGCCAGCACCCAGGACAGGGCGCGCAACACTGAAGCTTTCTTT.

This rearrangement joins TRBV5-1 to TRBJ1-1; possible D gene TRBD1, 5 bases. Germline assignment: CDR1 SGHRS and CDR2 YFSETQ. This CDR3 region has 14 residues. Trimming took 0 bases from V and 5 from J, leaving 11 bases between them. CDR3 sequence (DNA): TGCGCCAGCAGCTTGGATCTGGGGCTTACTGAAGCTTTCTTT. Translation: CASSLDLGLTEAFF.

This clone showed up just once. The V gene is TRBV4-1, the J gene TRBJ2-5, with TRBD2 matching over 14 bases. The trim removed 3 bases at V and 4 bases at J, leaving 13 bases unmatched. CDR3 size: 19 residues. Germline assignment: CDR1 MGHRA and CDR2 YSYEKL. The CDR3 loop is CASSHGSGPGLAGGETQYF. In DNA form, the CDR3 reads TGCGCCAGCAGCCATGGTAGTGGCCCAGGACTAGCGGGAGGAGAGACCCAGTACTTC.

This clone was seen just once. The J gene is TRBJ2-3, the V gene TRBV10-3; D unclear. The V and J ends lost 7 bases and 3 bases respectively, with 17 bases between them. The CDR3 is 15 amino acids. Germline CDR1 is ENHRY and CDR2 is SYGVKD. The DNA of the CDR3 is TGTGCCATCAATCCCGGGTTGGCGGTTACAGATACGCAGTATTTT. Translation gives CAINPGLAVTDTQYF.

The rearrangement links TRBV20-1 to TRBJ2-5, with D tentatively TRBD2 (6 bases). This CDR3 spans 11 amino acids. V lost 7 bases and J lost 2, with 8 bases in between. CDR1 and CDR2 (germline): DFQATT, SNEGSKA (reference sequence). In nucleotides, the CDR3 is TGCAGTGGGGGGGAACAAGAGACCCAGTACTTC. Translated: CSGGEQETQYF.

V is TRBV9 and J is TRBJ1-2; D is possibly TRBD1 (5 bases). This CDR3 has 12 amino acids. The germline V and J ends were trimmed by 3 bases and 3 bases, with 6 bases remaining between them. Germline loops: CDR1 SGDLS, CDR2 YYNGEE. The CDR3 here is CASSAGYYGYTF. The CDR3 DNA is TGTGCCAGCAGCGCAGGGTACTATGGCTACACCTTC.